This T cell receptor (beta chain) derives from a study of cytomegalovirus exposure and HLA in healthy donors. The study, taken as a whole, reports: Per published reports, the classifier diagnosed cytomegalovirus status with high specificity and sensitivity. Clusters of TCRs from the first cohort tended to co-occur in the 90 to 150 validation repertoires (as a later analysis found). The study labeled fewer than 200 TCR beta chains cytomegalovirus-associated.

This clone was seen a handful of times. Its antigen is unknown. Data came from immunoSEQ multiplex PCR; TCRdb stores just in-frame clones and leaves some out. The top ten hold approximately 0.82% of the sample, which has about 160,000 clones, about 95% seen once. Germline CDR1 LNHDA, CDR2 SQIVND (reference sequence). This CDR3 spans 14 amino acids. V dropped 6 bases and J dropped 8 bases, with 19 bases sitting between them. The chain uses TRBV19 and TRBJ1-2; D is perhaps TRBD1 (5 bases). The source of this sequence is a young woman in good health and CMV-seronegative. The sample taken for sequencing was PBMCs. CDR3 bases: TGTGCCAGTAGATGGGGCATGGTTCTAGGAGGCTACACCTTC. Amino acids: CASRWGMVLGGYTF.